A single sample is the source of the 7 T cell receptor beta chains below, sequenced in a study of molecular identifiers for immune sequencing clone quantification. MiXCR, applied by TCRdb to the PCR reads, yields one record per CDR3 protein. The sample lists tens of thousands of distinct CDR3 sequences, approximately 24% occurring once. The specimen was naive CD8+ T cells from blood, with Jurkat cell RNA spiked in. Subset denoted: FACS-sorted CD8+CD4-CCR7+CD45RA+ naive T cells. All receptors come from a human donor in good health. Some libraries in this study had Jurkat cell RNA spiked in.

Concerning this clonotype itself: An end of the junction differs from the germline gene, which may be a read error. Here the CDR3 reads CVSGLSLFPNTQYF. The CDR3 coding sequence is TGTGTTAGTGGTTTGTCCCTTTTTCCCAATACGCAGTATTTT. The chain recombines TRBV12-5 with TRBJ2-3; no clear D. Looked up from germline, CDR1 is LGHNT and CDR2 is FRNRAP. The CDR3 has 14 amino acids.

This clonotype was seen a handful of times. V and J are TRBV5-1 and TRBJ2-7; 8 nucleotides align to TRBD1. V trimming: 2 bases; J trimming: 2 bases; junction bases outside the gene matches: 6. There are 15 residues in the CDR3. Germline CDR1 SGHRS, CDR2 YFSETQ. CDR3 sequence: CASSLETGEPYEQYF. The CDR3 DNA is TGCGCCAGCAGCTTAGAGACAGGGGAACCCTACGAGCAGTACTTC. The full variable domain, its missing parts supplied by reference TRBV5-1 and TRBJ2-7, is KAGVTQTPRYLIKTRGQQVTLSCSPISGHRSVSWYQQTPGQGLQFLFEYFSETQRNKGNFPGRFSGRQFSNSRSEMNVSTLELGDSALYLCASSLETGEPYEQYFGPGTRLTVT.

V usage is TRBV20-1 and J usage is TRBJ1-1, with D hard to call. The CDR3 has 13 residues. CDR1 and CDR2 (germline): DFQATT, SNEGSKA (reference sequence). V lost 5 bases and J 1 base, leaving 11 bases between the germline ends. CDR3 sequence: CSAYPPPNTEAFF. The CDR3 DNA follows: TGCAGTGCTTACCCCCCCCCGAACACTGAAGCTTTCTTT.

This clonotype came up many times. The chain has TRBV3-2 and TRBJ2-3; TRBD2 is taken as the D call from the table, unchecked against the DNA. TRBV3-2 is a pseudogene locus. The CDR3 has 18 residues. CDR3 nucleotide sequence: TGTGCCAGCAGCCAAGAAGGGCGGTGGACGGGAGTTGCAGATACGCAGTATTTT. Residues: CASSQEGRWTGVADTQYF.

The CDR3 protein is CASSFRAGGGTDTQYF. CDR3 in DNA: TGTGCCAGCAGTTTTCGAGCGGGAGGGGGAACAGATACGCAGTATTTT. The V and J genes are TRBV12-3 or TRBV12-4 and TRBJ2-3; 10 bases fit TRBD2. V lost 3 bases to trimming and J lost 3 bases; unmatched junction nucleotides: 6. CDR3 length: 16 residues.

Comments on this clonotype: Just one base apart from a much larger clone, this may be a read error. The rearrangement joins TRBV7-3 to TRBJ2-3, with D possibly TRBD2 on 5 matching bases. Trimming stripped 5 bases from V and 4 bases from J, with 16 bases between. There are 15 residues in the CDR3. Germline CDR1 and CDR2: SGHTA and FQGTGA. CDR3 protein: CASSAGWGAADTQYF. Here the CDR3 DNA reads TGTGCCAGCAGCGCGGGTTGGGGAGCCGCAGATACGCAGTATTTT.

For this clonotype: This sequence may be a read error, since a much larger clone differs from it by one base. The conserved phenylalanine or tryptophan normally closing the CDR3 is absent here, so this likely arose from a read error. This chain links TRBV11-2 with TRBJ2-5, with a weak D call TRBD1 (6 bases). Germline V gene lookup returns CDR1 SGHAT and CDR2 FQNNGV. The V end lost 5 bases, the J end lost 1 base, and 11 bases lay between the germline ends. The CDR3 is 14 amino acids. The CDR3 loop reads CASSHGQFQETQYL. The CDR3 region has the DNA TGTGCCAGCAGCCACGGACAGTTCCAAGAGACCCAGTACCTC.